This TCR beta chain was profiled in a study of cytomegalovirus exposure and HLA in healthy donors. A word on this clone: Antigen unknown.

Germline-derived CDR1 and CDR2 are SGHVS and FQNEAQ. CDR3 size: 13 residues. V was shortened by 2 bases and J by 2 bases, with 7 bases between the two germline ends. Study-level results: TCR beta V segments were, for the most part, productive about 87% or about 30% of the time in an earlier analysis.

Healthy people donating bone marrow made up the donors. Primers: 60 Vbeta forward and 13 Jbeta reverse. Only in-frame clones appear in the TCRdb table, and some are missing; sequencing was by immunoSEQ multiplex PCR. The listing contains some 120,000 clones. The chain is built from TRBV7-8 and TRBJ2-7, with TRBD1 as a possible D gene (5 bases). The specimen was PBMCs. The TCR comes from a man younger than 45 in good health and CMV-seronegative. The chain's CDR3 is CASSLSGPYEQYF. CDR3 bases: TGTGCCAGCAGCTTATCAGGGCCCTACGAGCAGTACTTC.